One and the same sample provided the 14 T cell receptor beta chains below, sequenced in a study of T cells in Graves' hyperthyroidism and ophthalmopathy (dated by TCRdb to between 2018 and 2020). The library relied on multiplex PCR. Sequencing was performed on an Illumina HiSeq 2000. Amplification of TCR beta CDR3 regions was carried out from RNA transcripts. A first-round RT-PCR of the TCR CDR3 used the HTBI primer set with the Qiagen OneStep RT-PCR kit. TCRdb took the public reads, trimmed them with fastp at Q25, ran MiXCR for clone calling and kept in-frame beta chains. Rows are combined by CDR3 protein, so each entry shows the most common genes and DNA. This sample holds some 300,000 distinct CDR3 sequences; roughly 15% were observed only once. The top ten constitute roughly 33% of the sample. The source material was blood. The origin of the receptors is a man younger than 45 with Graves' hyperthyroidism.

The J gene is TRBJ2-1, the V gene TRBV7-9, with 8 bases identical to TRBD1. J lost 6 bases, V lost 8 bases, and 12 bases had no gene match. The germline V gene has CDR1 SEHNR and CDR2 FQNEAQ (reference sequence). The CDR3 contains 15 residues. The CDR3 sequence: CASSNEDRVSNEQFF. The CDR3, as DNA: TGTGCCAGCTCAAACGAGGACAGGGTCAGCAATGAGCAGTTCTTC.

This clonotype showed up many times. This chain joins TRBV11-3 and TRBJ2-4; no reliable D call. Trimming pared 5 bases from V and 0 bases from J, leaving 14 bases between. Germline CDR1 SGHNT, CDR2 YENEEA. There are 16 residues in the CDR3. CDR3 sequence: CASSQSSQLAKNIQYF. CDR3 nucleotides: TGTGCCAGCAGCCAGTCGTCGCAACTAGCCAAAAACATTCAGTACTTC.

This clonotype was observed many times. The genes are TRBV20-1 and TRBJ2-3; 7 bases map to TRBD1. Germline V lookup: CDR1 DFQATT, CDR2 SNEGSKA (reference sequence). The CDR3 covers 15 residues. J gave up 0 bases and V 4 bases, and 7 bases lay outside the gene matches. The DNA for the CDR3 is TGCAGTGCTACAAGGACAGGCCAGAGCACAGATACGCAGTATTTT. Translated: CSATRTGQSTDTQYF.

This chain connects TRBV11-1 to TRBJ2-5; TRBD1 aligns across 8 bases. J was trimmed by 1 base and V by 5 bases; bases with no gene match: 6. The length of the CDR3 is 15 residues. Germline assignment: CDR1 SGHAT and CDR2 FQDESV (reference sequence). Here the CDR3 reads CASSGGTGPQETQYF. The CDR3, as DNA: TGTGCCAGCAGCGGGGGGACAGGACCCCAAGAGACCCAGTACTTC.

This clonotype has ten or more counts. The chain combines TRBV7-2 with TRBJ2-1; 8 bases are shared with TRBD2. This CDR3 contains 16 residues. Germline lookup yields CDR1 SGHTA and CDR2 FQGNSA. V shed 4 bases, J shed 6 bases, and the junction held 11 bases outside the gene matches. The CDR3, as DNA: TGTGCCAGCAGCTCGCATGGAGCGGGAGCATCCAATGAGCAGTTCTTC. Protein product: CASSSHGAGASNEQFF.

This clonotype was recorded at least ten times. The V and J genes are TRBV6-1 and TRBJ1-5; the match to TRBD1 covers 8 bases. V was pared by 5 bases and J by 1 base, with 1 base of the junction left unmatched. This CDR3 has 14 amino acids. Germline CDR1 reads MNHNS; CDR2 reads SASEGT. The CDR3, as DNA: TGTGCCAGCAGTCAGGGGGCGAGCAATCAGCCCCAGCATTTT. This translates into CASSQGASNQPQHF.

This clonotype was recorded at least ten times. The chain links TRBV11-3 to TRBJ2-2, with D perhaps matching TRBD1 (6 bases). The CDR3 consists of 15 residues. V was clipped by 2 bases and J by 5 bases, with 12 bases between them. From germline, CDR1 is SGHNT and CDR2 YENEEA. For the CDR3, the DNA is TGTGCCAGCAGCTTACTTTCAGGGACAACCGGGGAGCTGTTTTTT. Protein: CASSLLSGTTGELFF.

There are many counts of this clonotype. The V and J genes are TRBV6-1 and TRBJ2-7; 12 bases map to TRBD2. The J segment lost 3 bases and the V segment lost 5 bases, leaving 8 bases of the junction unmatched. Germline CDR1 is MNHNS and CDR2 is SASEGT. This CDR3 contains 16 residues. The CDR3 bases are TGTGCCAGCAGTTCGGCTAGCGGGAGGGGTTACTACGAGCAGTACTTC. Protein product: CASSSASGRGYYEQYF.

This clonotype was recorded at least ten times. The chain has TRBV7-9 and TRBJ2-1, with TRBD1 as a possible D gene (5 bases). V lost 1 base and J 1 base, leaving 14 bases between the germline ends. The CDR3 is made up of 17 amino acids. Germline V gene sequence: CDR1 SEHNR, CDR2 FQNEAQ (reference sequence). The CDR3 DNA reads TGTGCCAGCAGCTTAGGGCAGGGATGTTGTTCCTACAATGAGCAGTTCTTC. Amino acids: CASSLGQGCCSYNEQFF.

The sample holds many counts of this clonotype. This rearrangement joins TRBV12-3 or TRBV12-4 to TRBJ2-3; TRBD1 aligns across 8 bases. Trimming at V came to 1 base and at J to 4 bases, leaving 7 bases not matched to a gene. The CDR3 has 16 residues. The CDR3 DNA follows: TGTGCCAGCAGTTTAGGGTCAGGGGGCACTTCAGATACGCAGTATTTT. This encodes CASSLGSGGTSDTQYF.

This clonotype was counted many times. The chain carries TRBV12-3 or TRBV12-4 and TRBJ2-6; D gene ambiguous. Trimming removed 5 bases at V and 0 bases at J, with 8 bases between. This CDR3 comprises 15 residues. As DNA, the CDR3 is TGTGCCAGCAGTCCTCGTATCTCTGGGGCCAACGTCCTGACTTTC. Its translation is CASSPRISGANVLTF.

This clonotype was seen more than once but under ten times. The chain links TRBV4-1 to TRBJ2-3; D gene ambiguous. V gave up 0 bases and J gave up 5 bases, with 12 bases separating them. This CDR3 has 15 amino acids. Germline CDR1 MGHRA, CDR2 YSYEKL. As DNA, the CDR3 is TGCGCCAGCAGCCAAGATCCAGGTGGGGAAGATACGCAGTATTTT. As protein: CASSQDPGGEDTQYF.

As concerns this clonotype: Since a much larger clone is just one base distant, this may be a read error. The V gene is TRBV11-3, the J gene TRBJ2-7; D remains ambiguous. V lost 5 bases and J 7 bases, leaving 15 bases between the germline ends. CDR3 length: 13 residues. From germline, CDR1 is SGHNT and CDR2 YENEEA. The CDR3 region has the DNA TGTGCCAGCAGCCTGACCCCCCGCGGTGAGCAGTACTTC. Translating gives CASSLTPRGEQYF.

In its sample, this clonotype was seen many times. V and J are TRBV5-1 and TRBJ1-1; TRBD1 might be the D (6 bases). V was trimmed by 0 bases and J by 7 bases, leaving 10 bases between them. CDR3 length: 13 amino acids. Germline V gene lookup returns CDR1 SGHRS and CDR2 YFSETQ. The CDR3 DNA reads as TGCGCCAGCAGCTTGGGACAGGCCAGTGAAGCTTTCTTT. Residues: CASSLGQASEAFF. The variable domain in full, completed from reference TRBV5-1 and TRBJ1-1, reads KAGVTQTPRYLIKTRGQQVTLSCSPISGHRSVSWYQQTPGQGLQFLFEYFSETQRNKGNFPGRFSGRQFSNSRSEMNVSTLELGDSALYLCASSLGQASEAFFGQGTRLTVV.